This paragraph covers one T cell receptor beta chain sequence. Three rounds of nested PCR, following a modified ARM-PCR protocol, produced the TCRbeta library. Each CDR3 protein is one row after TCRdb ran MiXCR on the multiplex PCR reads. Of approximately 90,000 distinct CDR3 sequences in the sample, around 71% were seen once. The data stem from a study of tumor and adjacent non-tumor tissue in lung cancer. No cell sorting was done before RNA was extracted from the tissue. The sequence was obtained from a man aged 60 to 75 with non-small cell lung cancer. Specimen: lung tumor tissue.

CDR3 bases: TGCAGTGCCGCGGAGGGGGATTATATCGGGGAGCTGTTTTTT. Translation gives CSAAEGDYIGELFF. The rearrangement links TRBV20-1 to TRBJ2-2; perhaps D is TRBD1 or TRBD2 (6 bases each). CDR1 and CDR2 (germline): DFQATT, SNEGSKA (reference sequence). The CDR3 has 14 amino acids. V was pared by 6 bases and J by 7 bases, with 18 bases between.